This T cell receptor (beta chain) was retrieved from a study of blood T cell repertoires in COVID-19. Study context: Researchers got acute and convalescent COVID-19 samples from the United States, Italy and Spain. In each case, the material was cDNA or gDNA derived from T cells, B-cell-depleted T cells, or PBMCs.

Germline loops: CDR1 SGDLS, CDR2 YYNGEE. V lost 4 bases and J lost 5, with 12 bases in between. The CDR3 runs to 13 residues. In the original analysis: Using reference gene primer amplification, nucleated cell counts were estimated. TCRdb's copy holds only in-frame clones and misses some; the assay was immunoSEQ multiplex PCR. For V, J and clone size, that table is used; D and trimming come from the DNA. The profile covers 150,000 to 200,000 clones, with roughly 90% appearing a single time and roughly 4% taken by the ten largest. The rearrangement uses TRBV9 and TRBJ1-1, with D possibly being TRBD1 (6 bases). This clonotype was sampled from a woman in her 70s with acute or convalescent COVID-19. The sequencing sample was made of peripheral blood. CDR3 bases: TGTGCCAGCAGCCGGGGGGCCCTTACTGAAGCTTTCTTT. Translating gives CASSRGALTEAFF.